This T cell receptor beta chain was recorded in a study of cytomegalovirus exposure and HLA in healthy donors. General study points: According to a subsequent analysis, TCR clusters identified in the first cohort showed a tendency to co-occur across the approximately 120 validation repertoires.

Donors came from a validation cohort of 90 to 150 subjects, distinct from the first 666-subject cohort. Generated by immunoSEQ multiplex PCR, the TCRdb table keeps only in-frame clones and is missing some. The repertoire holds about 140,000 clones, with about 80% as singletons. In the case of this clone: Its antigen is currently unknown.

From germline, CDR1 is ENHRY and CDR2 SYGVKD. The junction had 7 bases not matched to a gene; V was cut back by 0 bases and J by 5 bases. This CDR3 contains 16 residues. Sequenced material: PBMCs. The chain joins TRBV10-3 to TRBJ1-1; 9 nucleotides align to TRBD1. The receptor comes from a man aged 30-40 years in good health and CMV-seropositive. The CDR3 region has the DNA TGTGCCATCAGTGAGTCACAGGGGGCGAGGAGTACTGAAGCTTTCTTT. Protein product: CAISESQGARSTEAFF.